This TCR beta chain was sequenced in a study of T-cell memory formation after mild COVID-19 (dated by TCRdb to the early 2020s). About the study as a whole: TCR sequence clusters from the two donors were largely donor specific. In a couple of donors, T-cell clones that expanded and contracted after mild COVID-19 were tracked by sequencing TCRalpha and TCRbeta repertoires over time. Two young, previously healthy adult volunteers made up the cohort, one male and one female. Overall study results and their limits: From day 15 to 85, contracting clones showed balanced CD4/CD8 phenotypes, whereas a second wave of clones that expanded from day 15 to 37 leaned towards CD4+. Some responding clones were detected in pre-infection memory, which suggested that pre-existing cross-reactive memory T cells had joined the SARS-CoV-2 response. Contracting CD4+ clones turned up mainly in the CM and EM memory subsets, whereas EMRA was where CD8+ clones were enriched. Whether the second-wave clones peaking on day 37 were SARS-CoV-2 specific was not confirmed. The study included only a couple of mild cases, and larger cohorts that include severe cases with pre-infection samples were judged to be necessary.

The sequencer listed for this sample is Illumina NovaSeq 6000. TCRalpha and TCRbeta cDNA libraries were constructed by 5'RACE with constant-segment primers, with sample barcodes and unique molecular identifiers being introduced. RNA was extracted from every sample with Trizol reagent. Library amplification was performed in two PCR steps, and a second sample barcode and Illumina TruSeq adapters were introduced in the second step. The libraries were sequenced on an Illumina NovaSeq using 2 x 150 bp paired-end reads. As for the original processing: Reads were demultiplexed and collapsed into UMI-guided consensus sequences with migec v1.2.7. With mixcr v2.1.11, UMI consensuses were aligned to TRA and TRB V and J templates and assembled into clonotypes. Clonotypes were classified as expanded or contracted when called significant by both edgeR and NoisET, with noise models trained on biological replicates. For edgeR calls, the thresholds were a false discovery rate-adjusted p below 0.01 and a log2 fold-change of 1. As an exploratory analysis of dynamics, PCA with hierarchical clustering was applied to max-normalized trajectories of the 1000 most abundant clonotypes. Separately sequenced CD4+ and CD8+ repertoires were used to assign the CD4 or CD8 phenotype of responding clones. TCRdb reprocessing: public reads trimmed at Q25 with fastp, clones called with MiXCR, in-frame beta chains kept. Here each entry gathers all rows of one CDR3 protein and keeps the most common genes and DNA. TCRdb's processing, not the authors', yielded these V and J calls. The sample table contains 530,000 or so distinct CDR3 sequences; only one count was recorded for around 15% of them. The ten most abundant clones make up roughly 8% of the sample.

Ficoll-Paque density gradient centrifugation was the method used to isolate PBMCs. This clonotype was counted a few times. Its recognized antigen is unknown. It has no much larger one-base neighbor in the sample; base qualities were not kept. Per the germline V gene, SGHTA is the CDR1 and FQGNSA is the CDR2. V gives up 5 bases and J gives up 4 bases, and the segment between their germline ends measures 17 bases. The CDR3 sequence holds 16 residues, the cysteine and phenylalanine included. Of the read, only the CDR3 DNA is kept; its 48 bases are in frame from base 1. Recombination connected TRBV7-2 to TRBJ1-4; the D gene is not confidently resolved. The source material was PBMCs or a T cell subset sorted from them (not recorded which). This receptor was obtained from an adult woman who had mild COVID-19 (a few samples of this study predate the infection). The sample titles of this study are shuffled in the database, so cell type and time point are left out; the donor was told from shared clones. The DNA sequence is given as TGTGCCAGCAGCCCGCGGCGGCCCGGGAGTAATGAAAAACTGTTTTTT. This sequence encodes CASSPRRPGSNEKLFF.